This entry features one TCR beta chain sequence. This entry is derived from a study of blood T cell repertoires in COVID-19. Study overall: Samples of COVID-19 (acute and convalescent) were obtained from the United States, Italy and Spain. The analysed material was cDNA or gDNA that came from T cells, B-cell-depleted T cells, or PBMCs.

Looked up from germline, CDR1 is MNHEY and CDR2 is SVGAGI. The J segment lost 5 bases and the V segment lost 4 bases, leaving 2 bases of the junction unmatched. The CDR3 runs 13 residues. Repertoires were generated with immunoSEQ multiplex PCR, while TCRdb's copy carries only in-frame clones and drops some. The table shows 95,000 to 120,000 clones, with about four fifths occurring only once. The chain links TRBV6-5 to TRBJ2-1; 7 nucleotides line up with TRBD2. Material for sequencing was peripheral blood. The source of this sequence is a woman aged 40 to 50 with acute or convalescent COVID-19. Here the CDR3 reads CASSSGRNNEQFF. CDR3 nucleotides: TGTGCCAGCAGTTCCGGGAGGAACAATGAGCAGTTCTTC.